These 4 T cell receptor beta chains came from one sample sequenced in a study of blood T cell repertoires in COVID-19. Assay: immunoSEQ multiplex PCR; the TCRdb copy retains only in-frame clones and omits some. There are about 350,000 clones in the sample; around 91% occur only once, and approximately 3.5% lies in the top ten. Input material: peripheral blood. These receptors came from a woman under 30 who had recovered from COVID-19.

The chain links TRBV4-3 to TRBJ2-1, with 10 bases lining up with TRBD2. This CDR3 is built from 18 residues. J gave up 7 bases and V 0 bases, and 12 bases lay outside the gene matches. Germline assignment: CDR1 LGHNA and CDR2 YSLEER. The CDR3 DNA reads as TGCGCCAGCAGCCAAGAATCTGTGTTAGCGGGAGGAGTGAATGAGCAGTTCTTC. As protein: CASSQESVLAGGVNEQFF.

The rearrangement joins TRBV6-2 or TRBV6-3 to TRBJ2-2, with a tentative D call TRBD1 (6 bases). Trimming removed 4 bases at V and 7 bases at J, with 25 bases between. This CDR3 is 18 amino acids long. The germline V gene encodes CDR1 MNHEY and CDR2 SVGEGT. The CDR3 bases are TGTGCCAGCAGTTTCCTCCACTCCAGACTGGGGGCTGACGGGGAGCTGTTTTTT. Translation gives CASSFLHSRLGADGELFF.

The rearrangement joins TRBV11-2 to TRBJ2-5; 14 nucleotides match TRBD2. The CDR3 totals 16 residues. Germline CDR1 is SGHAT and CDR2 is FQNNGV. V dropped 5 bases and J dropped 5; count of bases not matched to a gene: 7. CDR3 sequence reads: CASSQGLAGGGETQYF. CDR3 coding DNA: TGTGCCAGCAGCCAAGGACTAGCGGGAGGTGGGGAGACCCAGTACTTC. Together with reference TRBV11-2 and TRBJ2-5, the CDR3 gives the full variable domain: EAGVAQSPRYKIIEKRQSVAFWCNPISGHATLYWYQQILGQGPKLLIQFQNNGVVDDSQLPKDRFSAERLKGVDSTLKIQPAKLEDSAVYLCASSQGLAGGGETQYFGPGTRLLVL.

The rearrangement links TRBV9 to TRBJ1-1; D ambiguous. The V end lost 3 bases, the J end lost 2 bases, and 20 bases lay between the germline ends. The CDR3 covers 17 residues. CDR1 and CDR2 from the germline V gene are SGDLS and YYNGEE. Here the CDR3 DNA reads TGTGCCAGCAGCGCGGCTCCCGGGGTATATTTAAACACTGAAGCTTTCTTT. This sequence encodes CASSAAPGVYLNTEAFF.